The entry that follows covers one TCR beta chain sequence. The antigen is undetermined. For each CDR3 protein, TCRdb gives one entry from its re-call of the 5' RACE reads, without DNA. In total, the table holds about 550,000 distinct CDR3 sequences. Germline assignment: CDR1 SQVTM and CDR2 ANQGSEA. The CDR3 consists of 14 residues. This specimen belongs to a study of T cells expressing NK-cell markers. General study findings and limits: In several donors, dominant clonotypes made up about 25-65% of CD3+CD56-NKG2C+ cells.

What was sequenced was blood T cells: a sorted CD56 or NKG2C T cell subset, CD4+ or CD8+ T cells, or bulk PBMC T cells (not recorded which). V is TRBV29-1 and J is TRBJ2-7; TCRdb designates TRBD2, a call that cannot be tested without DNA. This clonotype originated in a man between 18 and 35 years old in good health. CDR3 loop: CSVDSGSNPYEQYF.